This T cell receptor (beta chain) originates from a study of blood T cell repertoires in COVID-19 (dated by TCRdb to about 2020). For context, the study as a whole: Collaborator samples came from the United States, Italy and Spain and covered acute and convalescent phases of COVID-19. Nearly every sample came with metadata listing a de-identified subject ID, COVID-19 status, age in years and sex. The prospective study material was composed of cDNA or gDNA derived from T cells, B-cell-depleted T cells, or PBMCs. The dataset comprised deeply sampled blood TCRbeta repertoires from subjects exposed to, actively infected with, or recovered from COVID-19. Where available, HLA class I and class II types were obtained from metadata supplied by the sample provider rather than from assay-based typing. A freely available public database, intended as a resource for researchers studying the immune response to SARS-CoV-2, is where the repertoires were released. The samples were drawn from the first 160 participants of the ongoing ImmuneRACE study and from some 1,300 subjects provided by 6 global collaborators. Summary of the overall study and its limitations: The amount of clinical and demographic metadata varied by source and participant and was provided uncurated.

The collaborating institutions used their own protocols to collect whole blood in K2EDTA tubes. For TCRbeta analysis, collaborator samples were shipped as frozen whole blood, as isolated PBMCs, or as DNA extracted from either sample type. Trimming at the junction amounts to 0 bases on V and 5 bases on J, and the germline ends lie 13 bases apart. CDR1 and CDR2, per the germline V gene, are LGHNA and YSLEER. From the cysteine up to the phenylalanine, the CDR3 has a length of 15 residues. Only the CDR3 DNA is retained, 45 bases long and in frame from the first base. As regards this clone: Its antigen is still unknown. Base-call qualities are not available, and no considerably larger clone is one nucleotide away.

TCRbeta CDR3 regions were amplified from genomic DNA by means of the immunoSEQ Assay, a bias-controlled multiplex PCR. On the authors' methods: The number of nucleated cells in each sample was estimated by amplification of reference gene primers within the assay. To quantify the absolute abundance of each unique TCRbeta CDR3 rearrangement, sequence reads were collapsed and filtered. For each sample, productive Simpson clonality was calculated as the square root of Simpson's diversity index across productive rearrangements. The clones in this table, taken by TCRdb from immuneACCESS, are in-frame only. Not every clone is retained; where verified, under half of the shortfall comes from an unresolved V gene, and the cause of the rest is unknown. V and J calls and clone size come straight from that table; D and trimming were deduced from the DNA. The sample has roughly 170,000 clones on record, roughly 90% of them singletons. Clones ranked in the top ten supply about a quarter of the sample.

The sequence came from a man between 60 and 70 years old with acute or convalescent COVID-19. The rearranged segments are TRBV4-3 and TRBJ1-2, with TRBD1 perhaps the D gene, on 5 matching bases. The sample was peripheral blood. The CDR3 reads CASSQDGTSAYGYTF. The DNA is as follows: TGCGCCAGCAGCCAAGATGGGACTTCGGCTTATGGCTACACCTTC.